This T cell receptor (beta chain) was sequenced for a study of T cell responses to AZD1222 COVID-19 vaccine (dated by TCRdb to 2020 to 2023). Looking at the study overall: TCR sequencing was performed for 230 to 250 trial participants, of whom about 200 were given two doses of AZD1222 and around 26 were given two doses of MenACWY control vaccine. Trial participants were enrolled by age into 18-55, 56-69 and 70-plus year subgroups, with about 150, 28 and 57 TCR-sequenced participants respectively.

The CDR3 regions of human TCRbeta chains were analyzed by immunosequencing. Under the source paper's analysis protocol: Repertoire TCRs were checked for matches against a reference library of SARS-CoV-2-specific TCRs that had been generated using the MIRA antigen-specificity platform. Breadth meant the fraction of unique TCRs that were SARS-CoV-2-associated, whereas depth meant the fraction of total T cells that were SARS-CoV-2-associated. Using the MIRA data, every spike-specific TCR was mapped to the spike region that the TCR reacted to and assigned to either a CD4 or a CD8 class. Log10-transformed breadth and depth values were compared by one-way ANOVA with Sidak's multiple comparisons tests. What TCRdb holds here is the immuneACCESS table cut down to in-frame rearrangements. Part of the clones is not present; checked against another copy, under half of the missing clones reflect an unresolved V gene, and the others are unexplained. The V and J calls and clone size are taken from that table; D and trimming were inferred from the DNA. The table for this sample lists 120,000 or so clones; about 86% of them were counted only once. Around 3% of the sample is held by the ten biggest clonotypes.

A note on this clone: There is no known antigen for this receptor. The sample holds no much larger clone one base away, and base qualities are not on file.

The CDR3, from cysteine to phenylalanine, totals 19 residues. Of the read, only the CDR3 DNA is kept; its 57 bases are in frame from base 1. The germline V gene (reference sequence) provides CDR1 MNHNY and CDR2 SVGAGI. Trimming takes 5 bases from V and 1 base from J, and the germline ends sit 26 bases apart. The intended sense of this specimen's time point label: about 28 days (+/-7) after the second vaccine dose. Because spike-specific TCR depth and breadth did not differ between the two schedules, AZD1222 recipients who got a second dose at roughly 4 weeks were pooled with those who got a second dose at roughly 12 weeks. Vaccinee samples were obtained from the UK trials COV001 and COV002, which included a single-blind randomized controlled phase 2/3 trial of AZD1222 (ChAdOx1 nCoV-19) in healthy adults. For TCRbeta chain sequencing, PBMC samples from trial participants were taken at day 0 and at day 28 after the second dose.

Study-wide conclusions, independent of this receptor: Reportedly, close to half of the unique spike-specific TCRs recognized epitopes lying outside the regions that are mutated in the B.1.351 and B.1.1.7 variants. Conclusions about previously exposed vaccinees are limited, since just five or six AZD1222 recipients were seropositive for SARS-CoV-2 at baseline. The 56-69-year group was small, and its depth increase did not reach significance, likely because of low power. Participants were mostly white British and included more females than males, and it was suggested by the authors that clonal diversity may have been underestimated. After two AZD1222 doses, spike-specific TCR breadth and depth were significantly higher than at day 0 and than in MenACWY recipients. The whole spike protein was spanned by vaccine-associated CD4 TCRs, and dominant responses were seen in regions 160-218 and 743-854. No day 14 peak-response samples were available, so repertoires were characterized only after the peak T cell response.

This clonotype originated in an adult who received the AZD1222 COVID-19 vaccine. Here the chain combines TRBV6-6 and TRBJ1-1; the D gene is perhaps TRBD1, on 6 matching bases. Sequenced material: peripheral blood, taken 28 days after the second AZD1222 dose. The sequenced DNA is TGTGCCAGCAGTCGGGGGGGGCCCGGAGCGGTAGGGAAGAACACTGAAGCTTTCTTT. Its coded protein is CASSRGGPGAVGKNTEAFF.